This T cell receptor beta chain was captured in a study of shared clonotypes between healthy human individuals (dated by TCRdb to 2018 to 2021). Concerning the study at large: The cohort included three men and a couple of women between 18 and 49 years of age. Per donor, leukapheresis produced somewhere between about 0.9 and 9.5 billion PBMCs. Per donor, three plates each were used for CD4 naive and CD4 memory, two for CD8 naive, and one for CD8 memory. To increase sequencing depth and limit assay-specific biases, different laboratories used diverse techniques to prepare libraries and sequence TCR repertoires. To estimate repertoire size and how much clonotype sharing occurs between individuals, the study deeply sequenced the blood TCR repertoires of several healthy adults.

Note on this clone: What antigen it recognizes has not been identified. No per-base quality is available; no much larger clone lies one base away.

Donors were healthy HIV-negative adults with no recently reported acute infections or vaccinations. Every donor was a Caucasian adult living in Nashville, Tennessee, USA. CD4+ T cells were enriched through magnetic negative selection, after which naive cells were positively selected on CD45RA and the remaining negative fraction served as the memory subset. Blood was obtained by leukapheresis, after which PBMCs were separated by Ficoll-Histopaque density gradient centrifugation and cryopreserved in liquid nitrogen vapor phase. Analytical flow cytometry was used to check the purity and quantity of each magnetically sorted T cell population. From each sorted fraction, genomic DNA was isolated and quantified by UV absorbance on a Nanodrop 2000c. The paper as a whole reports these results and caveats: Incomplete sequencing was indicated by rarefaction of sorted-subset datasets, despite the large sequencing depth. Sharing across several donors was observed for around 5% of naive CD4, less than 4% of naive CD8, roughly 2.4% of memory CD4, and around 0.4% of memory CD8 clonotypes. Pairwise subsampling led to the expectation that sequencing depth would affect the degree of clonotype sharing among donors. The small number of donors limited the genetic and exposure-history diversity represented. Compared with non-shared clonotypes, clonotypes shared by all four sorted-subset donors had higher generation probabilities. Sampling was limited to blood, and TCR repertoires in tissue likely differ from TCR repertoires in blood. Naive subsets generally had larger estimated clonotype richness than memory subsets.

CDR3 length: 16 amino acids, cysteine to phenylalanine. The read is trimmed to its CDR3 DNA, 48 bases read in frame from base 1. The germline ends are 16 bases apart after V is trimmed by 4 bases and J by 3 bases. The CDR1 and CDR2 encoded by the germline V gene are SNHLY and FYNNEI. TCR CDR3 regions were amplified from genomic DNA by multiplex PCR using the deep immunoSEQ assay. Extracted genomic DNA from each cell subset was spread evenly across all wells of several immunoSEQ 96-well plates, with each plate serving as a replicate. Each replicate PCR for sorted subsets received roughly 0.2 ug genomic DNA, equal to roughly 33,000 T cell genomes. The purified libraries were quantified using a Qubit 3.0 fluorometer, sized with a Bioanalyzer 2100, and then quantified again using the KAPA Library Quantification kit. Every immunoSEQ 96-well plate was sequenced on a separate single-read 150-cycle Illumina NextSeq 550 flow cell. From the authors' description of their analysis: Because the immunoSEQ output included only junctional sequences and no quality scores, the filtering could not be the same as the filtering used for full-length reads. To assign V/J genes and CDR3, sequences were annotated using PyIR, a Python wrapper for IgBLAST v1.9, with IMGT germline references. Reads were removed for weak V/J assignments (E-value above 1e-6), missing CDR3, stop codons, out-of-frame junctions, or ambiguous translated residues. V3J clonotypes were defined as sequences sharing the same inferred V gene, J gene, and CDR3 amino acid sequence. The percentage overlap between two repertoires was calculated by dividing the number of shared unique clonotypes by the size of the smaller repertoire. Three approaches were used to assess repertoire richness: RTK rarefaction, the Chao1 estimator, and Recon v2.1 estimates of unobserved clonotypes. OLGA was used to compute generation probabilities for all TCRbeta clonotypes that the gDNA method yielded from a few donors. TCRdb mirrors the immuneACCESS table, restricted to in-frame sequences. Some clones are absent from its copies; in checked studies, under half trace to an unresolved V gene, and the reason for the others is unknown. From that table come the V and J calls and clone size; the DNA was used to work out D and trimming. This sample gives roughly 1.5 million clones in total; approximately 98% of them show up just once. Less than 0.55% of the sample is in the top ten clones.

The chain was built from TRBV2 and TRBJ2-1; the D gene is possibly TRBD1 or TRBD2, with 6 bases matching each. The sequence was obtained from a man aged 30 to 39 in good health. The sample consisted of naive CD4+ T cells sorted from blood. This specimen's cell subset or site label, interpreted: CD45RA+ positively selected. The CDR3 reads CASSVPGAELYNEQFF. The nucleotide sequence is given as TGTGCCAGCAGTGTTCCGGGGGCGGAGCTCTACAATGAGCAGTTCTTC.